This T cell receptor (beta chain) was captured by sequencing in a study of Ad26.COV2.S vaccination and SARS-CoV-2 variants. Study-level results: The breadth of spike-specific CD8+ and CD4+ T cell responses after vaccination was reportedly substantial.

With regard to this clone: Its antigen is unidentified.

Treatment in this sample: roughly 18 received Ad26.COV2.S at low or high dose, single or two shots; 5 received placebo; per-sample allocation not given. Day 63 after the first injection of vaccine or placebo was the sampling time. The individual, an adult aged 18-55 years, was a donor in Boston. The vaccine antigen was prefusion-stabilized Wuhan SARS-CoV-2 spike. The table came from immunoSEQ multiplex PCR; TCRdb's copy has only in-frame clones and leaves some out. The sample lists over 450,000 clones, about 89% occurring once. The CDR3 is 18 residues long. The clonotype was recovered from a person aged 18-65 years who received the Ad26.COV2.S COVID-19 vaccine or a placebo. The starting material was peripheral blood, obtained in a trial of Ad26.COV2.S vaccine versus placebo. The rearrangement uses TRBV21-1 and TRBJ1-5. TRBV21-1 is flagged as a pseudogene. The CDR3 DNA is TGTGCCAGCAGCAAAGACCGGGACCCGCGGAGGCGCAATCAGCCCCAGCATTTT. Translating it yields CASSKDRDPRRRNQPQHF.